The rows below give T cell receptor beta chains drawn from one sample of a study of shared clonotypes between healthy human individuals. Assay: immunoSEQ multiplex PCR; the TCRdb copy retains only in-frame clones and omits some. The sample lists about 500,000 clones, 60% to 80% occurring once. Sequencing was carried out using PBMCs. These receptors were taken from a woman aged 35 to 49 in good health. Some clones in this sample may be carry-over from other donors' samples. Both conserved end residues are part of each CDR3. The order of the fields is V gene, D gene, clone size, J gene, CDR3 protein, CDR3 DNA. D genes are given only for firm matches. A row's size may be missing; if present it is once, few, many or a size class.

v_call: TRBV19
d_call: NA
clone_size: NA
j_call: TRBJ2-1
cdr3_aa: CASRAGTYNEQFF
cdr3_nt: TGTGCCAGTAGGGCGGGCACCTACAATGAGCAGTTCTTC

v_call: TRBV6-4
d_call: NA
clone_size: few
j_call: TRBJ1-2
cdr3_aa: CASRQTGQENYGYTF
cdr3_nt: TGTGCCAGCAGGCAAACCGGGCAGGAAAACTATGGCTACACCTTC

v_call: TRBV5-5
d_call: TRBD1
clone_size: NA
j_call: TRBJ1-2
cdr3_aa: CASSGDRGGYGYTF
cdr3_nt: TGTGCCAGCAGCGGGGACAGGGGTGGCTATGGCTACACCTTC

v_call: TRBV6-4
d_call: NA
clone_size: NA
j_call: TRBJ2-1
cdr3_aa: CASSDSPQGEQFF
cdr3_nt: TGTGCCAGCAGTGACTCCCCCCAGGGAGAGCAGTTCTTC

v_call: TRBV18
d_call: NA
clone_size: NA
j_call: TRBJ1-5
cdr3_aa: CASSPAGSAQPQHF
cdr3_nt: TGTGCCAGCTCACCAGCAGGGTCTGCTCAGCCCCAGCATTTT

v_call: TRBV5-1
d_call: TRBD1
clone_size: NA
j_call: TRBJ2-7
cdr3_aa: CASSLGPGQGYEQYF
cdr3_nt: TGCGCCAGCAGCTTGGGACCGGGACAGGGATACGAGCAGTACTTC

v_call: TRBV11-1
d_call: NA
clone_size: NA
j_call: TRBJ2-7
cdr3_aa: CASSLGAESRQYF
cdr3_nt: TGTGCCAGCAGCTTAGGGGCCGAGAGCCGGCAGTACTTC

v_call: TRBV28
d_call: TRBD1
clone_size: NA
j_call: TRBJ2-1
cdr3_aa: CASRPPGQAYNEQFF
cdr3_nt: TGTGCCAGCAGACCTCCGGGACAGGCCTACAATGAGCAGTTCTTC

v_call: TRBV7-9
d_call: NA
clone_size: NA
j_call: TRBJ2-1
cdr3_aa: CASSLGTGEQFF
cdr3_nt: TGTGCCAGCAGCTTAGGGACCGGGGAGCAGTTCTTC

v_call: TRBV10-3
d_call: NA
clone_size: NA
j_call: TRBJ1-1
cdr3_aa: CAISDQGEAFF
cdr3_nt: TGTGCCATCAGTGATCAAGGTGAAGCTTTCTTT

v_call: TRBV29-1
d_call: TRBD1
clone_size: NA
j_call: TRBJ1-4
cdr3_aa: CSVEDVTGANEKLFF
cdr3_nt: TGCAGCGTTGAAGATGTGACAGGGGCTAATGAAAAACTGTTTTTT

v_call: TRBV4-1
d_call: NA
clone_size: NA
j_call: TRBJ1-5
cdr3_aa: CASSQSLAVGEQPQHF
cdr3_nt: TGCGCCAGCAGCCAATCATTAGCGGTGGGAGAGCAGCCCCAGCATTTT

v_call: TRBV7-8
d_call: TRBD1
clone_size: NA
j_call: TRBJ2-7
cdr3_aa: CASSLSTDRTYEQYF
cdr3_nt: TGTGCCAGCAGCCTTAGTACGGACAGGACCTACGAGCAGTACTTC

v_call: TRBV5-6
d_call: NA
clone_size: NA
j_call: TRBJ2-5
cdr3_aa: CASSLATGRETQYF
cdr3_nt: TGTGCCAGCAGCTTGGCCACAGGGCGAGAGACCCAGTACTTC

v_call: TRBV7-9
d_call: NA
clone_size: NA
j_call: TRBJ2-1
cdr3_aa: CASSLDGSYNEQFF
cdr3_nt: TGTGCCAGCAGCCTAGACGGCTCCTACAATGAGCAGTTCTTC

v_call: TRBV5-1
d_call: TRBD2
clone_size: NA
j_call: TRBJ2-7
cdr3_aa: CASSTQAGAYEQYF
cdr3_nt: TGCGCCAGCAGCACCCAAGCGGGAGCCTACGAGCAGTACTTC

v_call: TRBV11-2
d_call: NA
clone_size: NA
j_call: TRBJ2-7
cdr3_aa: CASSPDRYEQYF
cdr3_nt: TGTGCCAGCAGCCCCGACCGCTACGAGCAGTACTTC

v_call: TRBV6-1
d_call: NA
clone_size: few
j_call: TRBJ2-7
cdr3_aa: CASSDVQSYSEQYF
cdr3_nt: TGTGCCAGCAGCGACGTACAGAGTTACAGCGAGCAGTACTTC

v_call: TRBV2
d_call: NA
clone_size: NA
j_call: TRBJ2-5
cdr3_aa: CASSVAYQETQYF
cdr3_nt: TGTGCCAGCAGTGTCGCGTACCAAGAGACCCAGTACTTC

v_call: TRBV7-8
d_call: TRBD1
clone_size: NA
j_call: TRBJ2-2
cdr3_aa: CASSFRQGHTGELFF
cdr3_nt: TGTGCCAGCAGCTTTAGACAGGGACACACCGGGGAGCTGTTTTTT

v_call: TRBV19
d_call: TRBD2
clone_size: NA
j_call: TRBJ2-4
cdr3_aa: CASSALAGGPDPDIQYF
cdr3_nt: TGTGCCAGTAGTGCTCTAGCGGGAGGGCCTGATCCGGACATTCAGTACTTC

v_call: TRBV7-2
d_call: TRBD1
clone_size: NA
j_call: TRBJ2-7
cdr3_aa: CASSLVPGQMYEQYF
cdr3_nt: TGTGCCAGCAGCTTAGTGCCGGGACAGATGTACGAGCAGTACTTC

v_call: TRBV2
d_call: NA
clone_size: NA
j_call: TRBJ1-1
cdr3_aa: CASMGRGRFTEAFF
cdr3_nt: TGTGCCAGCATGGGCCGGGGGCGGTTCACTGAAGCTTTCTTT

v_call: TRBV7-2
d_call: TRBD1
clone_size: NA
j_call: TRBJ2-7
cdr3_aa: CASSRTGQGTTYEQYF
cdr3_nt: TGTGCCAGCAGCCGCACTGGACAGGGGACTACGTACGAGCAGTACTTC

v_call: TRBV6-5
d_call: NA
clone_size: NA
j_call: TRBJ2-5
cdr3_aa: CASSYQGPGETQYF
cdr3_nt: TGTGCCAGCAGTTACCAGGGCCCGGGGGAGACCCAGTACTTC

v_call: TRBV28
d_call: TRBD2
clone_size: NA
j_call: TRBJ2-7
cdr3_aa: CASGGTSGFVEQYF
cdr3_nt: TGTGCCAGCGGGGGAACTAGCGGTTTCGTGGAGCAGTACTTC

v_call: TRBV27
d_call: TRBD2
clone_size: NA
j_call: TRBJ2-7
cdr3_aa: CASKFGTSGSYEQYF
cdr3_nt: TGTGCCAGCAAATTCGGGACTAGCGGCTCCTACGAGCAGTACTTC

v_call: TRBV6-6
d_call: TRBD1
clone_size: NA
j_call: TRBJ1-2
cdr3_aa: CASSYPEQGRDGYTF
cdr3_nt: TGTGCCAGCAGTTACCCCGAACAGGGGAGGGATGGCTACACCTTC

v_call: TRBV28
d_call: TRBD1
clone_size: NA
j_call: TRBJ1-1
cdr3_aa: CASSLRGNRGRGNTEAFF
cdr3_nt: TGTGCCAGCAGTCTGAGGGGGAACAGGGGGCGCGGGAACACTGAAGCTTTCTTT

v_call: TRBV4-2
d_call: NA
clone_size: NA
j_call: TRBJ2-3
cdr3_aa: CASSQGGAADTQYF
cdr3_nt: TGTGCCAGCAGCCAAGGGGGAGCGGCAGATACGCAGTATTTT

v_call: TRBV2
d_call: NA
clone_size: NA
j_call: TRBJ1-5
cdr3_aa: CASSEVGRSNQPQHF
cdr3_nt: TGTGCCAGCAGTGAAGTAGGGCGAAGCAATCAGCCCCAGCATTTT

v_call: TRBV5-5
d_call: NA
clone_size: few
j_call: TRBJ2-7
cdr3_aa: CASSRNLDTYEQYF
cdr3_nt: TGTGCCAGCAGCCGCAATCTTGATACCTACGAGCAGTACTTC

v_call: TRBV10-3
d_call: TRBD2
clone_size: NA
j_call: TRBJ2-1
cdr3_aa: CAISDSGTSGTNEQFF
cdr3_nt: TGTGCCATCAGTGATTCCGGGACTAGCGGGACTAATGAGCAGTTCTTC

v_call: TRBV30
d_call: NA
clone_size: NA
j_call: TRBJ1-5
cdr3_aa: CAWDRAAQPQHF
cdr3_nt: TGTGCCTGGGACCGGGCGGCGCAGCCCCAGCATTTT

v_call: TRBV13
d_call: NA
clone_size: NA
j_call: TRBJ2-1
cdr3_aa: CASSSDYRGQFSEQFF
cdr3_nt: TGTGCCAGCAGCTCAGACTACCGGGGGCAGTTTAGTGAGCAGTTCTTC

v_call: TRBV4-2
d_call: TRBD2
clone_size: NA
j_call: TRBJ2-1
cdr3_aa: CASSQDRSQGLAGGLSSYNEQFF
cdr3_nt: TGTGCCAGCAGCCAAGATCGATCCCAGGGACTAGCGGGAGGCCTGAGCTCCTACAATGAGCAGTTCTTC

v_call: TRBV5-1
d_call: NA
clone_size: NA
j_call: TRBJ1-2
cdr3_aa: CASSPSAGSDYYGYTF
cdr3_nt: TGCGCCAGCAGCCCGTCCGCGGGGAGCGACTACTATGGCTACACCTTC

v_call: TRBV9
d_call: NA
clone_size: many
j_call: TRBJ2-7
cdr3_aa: CATKRQDSSYEQYF
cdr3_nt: TGTGCCACTAAGCGACAGGATAGCTCCTACGAGCAGTACTTC

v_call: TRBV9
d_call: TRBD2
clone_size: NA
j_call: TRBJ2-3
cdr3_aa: CASSPRGTSGRGTDTQYF
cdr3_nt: TGTGCCAGCAGCCCGAGGGGGACTAGCGGGAGGGGCACAGATACGCAGTATTTT

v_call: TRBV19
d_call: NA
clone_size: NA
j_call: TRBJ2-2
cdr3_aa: CASSIRGGRKTGELFF
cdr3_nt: TGTGCCAGTAGTATACGTGGGGGGCGCAAAACCGGGGAGCTGTTTTTT

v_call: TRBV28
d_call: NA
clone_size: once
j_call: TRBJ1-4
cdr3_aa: CASSFGENEKLFF
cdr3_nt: TGTGCCAGCAGTTTCGGGGAGAATGAAAAACTGTTTTTT

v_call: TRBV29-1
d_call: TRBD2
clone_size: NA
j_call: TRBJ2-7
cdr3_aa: CSVDTSGASYEQYF
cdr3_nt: TGCAGCGTTGACACTAGCGGGGCCTCCTACGAGCAGTACTTC

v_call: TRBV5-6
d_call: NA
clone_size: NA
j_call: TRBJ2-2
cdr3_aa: CASSLEGRSSGELFF
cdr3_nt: TGTGCCAGCAGCTTGGAGGGGAGGTCTAGCGGGGAGCTGTTTTTT

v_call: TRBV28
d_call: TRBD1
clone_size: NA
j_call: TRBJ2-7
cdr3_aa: CASSGGTGPSYEQYF
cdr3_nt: TGTGCCAGCAGCGGGGGGACAGGGCCATCATACGAGCAGTACTTC

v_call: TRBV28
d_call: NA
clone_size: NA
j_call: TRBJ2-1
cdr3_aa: CATWDLYNEQFF
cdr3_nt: TGTGCCACCTGGGACCTTTACAATGAGCAGTTCTTC

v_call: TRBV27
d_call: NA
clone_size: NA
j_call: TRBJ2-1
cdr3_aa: CASSLLSVQGLVYNEQFF
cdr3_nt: TGTGCCAGCAGTTTACTTTCGGTTCAGGGTTTAGTCTACAATGAGCAGTTCTTC

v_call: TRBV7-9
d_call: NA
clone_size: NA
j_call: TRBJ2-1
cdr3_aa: CASSLRDRDWEQFF
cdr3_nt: TGTGCCAGCAGCTTAAGAGACAGGGACTGGGAGCAGTTCTTC

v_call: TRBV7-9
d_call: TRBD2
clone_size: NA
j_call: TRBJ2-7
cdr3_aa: CASSPLSGTYEQYF
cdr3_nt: TGTGCCAGCAGCCCTCTTAGCGGGACCTACGAGCAGTACTTC

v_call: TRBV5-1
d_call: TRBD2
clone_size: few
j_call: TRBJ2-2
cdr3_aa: CASSTSGTSNTGELFF
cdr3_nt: TGCGCCAGCAGCACATCAGGGACTAGCAACACCGGGGAGCTGTTTTTT

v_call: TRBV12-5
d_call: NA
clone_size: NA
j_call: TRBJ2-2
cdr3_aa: CASAPGQGGLGELFF
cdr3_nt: TGTGCTAGTGCCCCGGGACAAGGTGGGCTCGGGGAGCTGTTTTTT

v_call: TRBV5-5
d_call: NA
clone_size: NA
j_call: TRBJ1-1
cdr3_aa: CASSFRGNLNTEAFF
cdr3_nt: TGTGCCAGCAGCTTTCGTGGAAATTTGAACACTGAAGCTTTCTTT

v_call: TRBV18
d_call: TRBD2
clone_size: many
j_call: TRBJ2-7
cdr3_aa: CASSPPTSGRSEQYF
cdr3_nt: TGTGCCAGCTCACCACCGACTAGCGGGAGATCCGAGCAGTACTTC

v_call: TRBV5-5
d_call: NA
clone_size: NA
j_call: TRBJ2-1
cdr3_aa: CASSLLQGGYNEQFF
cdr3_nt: TGTGCCAGCAGCTTGCTGCAGGGTGGTTACAATGAGCAGTTCTTC

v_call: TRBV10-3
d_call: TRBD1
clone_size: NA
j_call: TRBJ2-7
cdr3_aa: CAISIRDRDHEQYF
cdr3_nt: TGTGCCATCAGCATCCGGGACAGGGACCACGAGCAGTACTTC